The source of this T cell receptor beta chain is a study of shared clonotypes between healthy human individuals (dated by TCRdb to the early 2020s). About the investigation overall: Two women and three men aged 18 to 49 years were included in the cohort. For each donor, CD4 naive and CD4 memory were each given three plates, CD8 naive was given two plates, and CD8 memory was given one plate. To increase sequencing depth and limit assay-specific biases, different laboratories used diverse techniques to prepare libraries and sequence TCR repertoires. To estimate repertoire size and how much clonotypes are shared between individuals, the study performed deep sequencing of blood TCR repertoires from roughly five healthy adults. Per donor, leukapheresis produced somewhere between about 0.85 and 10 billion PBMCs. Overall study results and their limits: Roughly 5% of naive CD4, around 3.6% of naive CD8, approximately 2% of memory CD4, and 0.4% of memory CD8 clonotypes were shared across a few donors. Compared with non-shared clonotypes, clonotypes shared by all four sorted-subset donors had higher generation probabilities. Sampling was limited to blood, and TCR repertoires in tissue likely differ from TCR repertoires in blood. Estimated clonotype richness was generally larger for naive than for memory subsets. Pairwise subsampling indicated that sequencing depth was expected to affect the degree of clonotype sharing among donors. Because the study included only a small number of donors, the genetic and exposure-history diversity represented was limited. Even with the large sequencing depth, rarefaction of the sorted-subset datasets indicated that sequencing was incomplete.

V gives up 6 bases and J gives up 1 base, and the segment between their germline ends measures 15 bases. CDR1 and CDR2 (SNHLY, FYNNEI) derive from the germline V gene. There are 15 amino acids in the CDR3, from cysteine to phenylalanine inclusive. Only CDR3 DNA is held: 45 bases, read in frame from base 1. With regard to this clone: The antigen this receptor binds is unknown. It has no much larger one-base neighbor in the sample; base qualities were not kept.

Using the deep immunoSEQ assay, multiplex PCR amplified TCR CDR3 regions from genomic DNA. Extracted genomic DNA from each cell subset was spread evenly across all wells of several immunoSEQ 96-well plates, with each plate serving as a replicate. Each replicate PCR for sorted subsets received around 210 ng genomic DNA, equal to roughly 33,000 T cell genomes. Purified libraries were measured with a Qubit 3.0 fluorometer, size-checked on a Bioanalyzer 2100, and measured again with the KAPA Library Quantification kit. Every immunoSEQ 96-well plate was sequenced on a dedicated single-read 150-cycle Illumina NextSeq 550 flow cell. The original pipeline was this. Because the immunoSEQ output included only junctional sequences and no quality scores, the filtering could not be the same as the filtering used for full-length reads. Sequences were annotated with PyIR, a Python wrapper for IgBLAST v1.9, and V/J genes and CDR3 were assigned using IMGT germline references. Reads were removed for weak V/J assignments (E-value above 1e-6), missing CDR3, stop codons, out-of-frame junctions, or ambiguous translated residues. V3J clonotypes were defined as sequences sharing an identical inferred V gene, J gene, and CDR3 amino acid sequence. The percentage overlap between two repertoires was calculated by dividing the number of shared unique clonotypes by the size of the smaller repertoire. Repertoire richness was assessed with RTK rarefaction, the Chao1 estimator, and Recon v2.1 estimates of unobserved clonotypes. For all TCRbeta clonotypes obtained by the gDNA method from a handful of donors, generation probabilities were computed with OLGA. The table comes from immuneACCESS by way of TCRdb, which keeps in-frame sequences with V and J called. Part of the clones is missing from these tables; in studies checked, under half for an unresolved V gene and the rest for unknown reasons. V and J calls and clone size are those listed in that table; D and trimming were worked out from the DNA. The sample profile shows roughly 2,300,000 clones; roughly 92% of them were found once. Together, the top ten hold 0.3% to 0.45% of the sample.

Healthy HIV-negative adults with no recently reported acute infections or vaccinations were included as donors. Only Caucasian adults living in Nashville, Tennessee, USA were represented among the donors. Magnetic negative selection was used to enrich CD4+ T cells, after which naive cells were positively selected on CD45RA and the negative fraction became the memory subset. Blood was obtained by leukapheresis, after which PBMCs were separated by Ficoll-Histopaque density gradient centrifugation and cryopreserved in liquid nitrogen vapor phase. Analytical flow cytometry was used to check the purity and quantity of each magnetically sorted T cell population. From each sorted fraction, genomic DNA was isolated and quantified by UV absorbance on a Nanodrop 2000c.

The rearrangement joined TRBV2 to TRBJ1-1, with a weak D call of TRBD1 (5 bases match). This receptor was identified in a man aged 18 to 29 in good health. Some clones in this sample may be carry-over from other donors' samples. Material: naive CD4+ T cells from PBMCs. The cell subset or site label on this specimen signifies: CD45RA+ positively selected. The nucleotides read TGTGCCAGCAGCAGAAGACAGCTCCAGAACACTGAAGCTTTCTTT. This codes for CASSRRQLQNTEAFF. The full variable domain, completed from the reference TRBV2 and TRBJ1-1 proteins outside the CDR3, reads EPEVTQTPSHQVTQMGQEVILRCVPISNHLYFYWYRQILGQKVEFLVSFYNNEISEKSEIFDDQFSVERPDGSNFTLKIRSTKLEDSAMYFCASSRRQLQNTEAFFGQGTRLTVV.